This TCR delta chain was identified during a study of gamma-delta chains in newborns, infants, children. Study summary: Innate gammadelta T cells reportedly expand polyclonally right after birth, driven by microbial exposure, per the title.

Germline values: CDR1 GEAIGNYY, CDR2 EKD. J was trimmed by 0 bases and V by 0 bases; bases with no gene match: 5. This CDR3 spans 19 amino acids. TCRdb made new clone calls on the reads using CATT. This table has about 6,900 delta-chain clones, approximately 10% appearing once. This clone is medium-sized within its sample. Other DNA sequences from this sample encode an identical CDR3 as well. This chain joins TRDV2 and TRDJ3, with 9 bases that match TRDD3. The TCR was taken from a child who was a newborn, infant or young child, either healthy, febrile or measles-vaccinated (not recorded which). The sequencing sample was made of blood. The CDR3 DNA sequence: TGTGCCTGTGACACCCTACTGGGGGACAGCTCCTGGGACACCCGACAGATGTTTTTC. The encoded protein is CACDTLLGDSSWDTRQMFF.